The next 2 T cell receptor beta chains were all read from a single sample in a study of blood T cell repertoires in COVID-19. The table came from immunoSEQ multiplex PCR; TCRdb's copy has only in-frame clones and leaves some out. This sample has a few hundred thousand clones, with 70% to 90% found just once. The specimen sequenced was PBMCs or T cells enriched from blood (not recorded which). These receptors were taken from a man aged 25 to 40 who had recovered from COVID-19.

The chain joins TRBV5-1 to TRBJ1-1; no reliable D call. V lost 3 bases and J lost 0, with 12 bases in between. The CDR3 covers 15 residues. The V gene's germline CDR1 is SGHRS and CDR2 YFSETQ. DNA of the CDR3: TGCGCCAGCAGCTCCGGGAATCAAGTGAACACTGAAGCTTTCTTT. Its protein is CASSSGNQVNTEAFF.

Here the CDR3 reads CASSESTGVGSGNTIYF. CDR3 bases: TGTGCCAGCAGTGAATCGACAGGGGTGGGTTCTGGAAACACCATATATTTT. This sequence joins TRBV25-1 and TRBJ1-3, with TRBD1 matching over 8 bases. Trimming removed 1 base from V and 1 base from J; junction bases left unmatched: 6. Germline CDR1 and CDR2: MGHDK and SYGVNS. The CDR3 consists of 17 residues. The full variable domain, its missing parts supplied by reference TRBV25-1 and TRBJ1-3, is EADIYQTPRYLVIGTGKKITLECSQTMGHDKMYWYQQDPGMELHLIHYSYGVNSTEKGDLSSESTVSRIRTEHFPLTLESARPSHTSQYLCASSESTGVGSGNTIYFGEGSWLTVV.